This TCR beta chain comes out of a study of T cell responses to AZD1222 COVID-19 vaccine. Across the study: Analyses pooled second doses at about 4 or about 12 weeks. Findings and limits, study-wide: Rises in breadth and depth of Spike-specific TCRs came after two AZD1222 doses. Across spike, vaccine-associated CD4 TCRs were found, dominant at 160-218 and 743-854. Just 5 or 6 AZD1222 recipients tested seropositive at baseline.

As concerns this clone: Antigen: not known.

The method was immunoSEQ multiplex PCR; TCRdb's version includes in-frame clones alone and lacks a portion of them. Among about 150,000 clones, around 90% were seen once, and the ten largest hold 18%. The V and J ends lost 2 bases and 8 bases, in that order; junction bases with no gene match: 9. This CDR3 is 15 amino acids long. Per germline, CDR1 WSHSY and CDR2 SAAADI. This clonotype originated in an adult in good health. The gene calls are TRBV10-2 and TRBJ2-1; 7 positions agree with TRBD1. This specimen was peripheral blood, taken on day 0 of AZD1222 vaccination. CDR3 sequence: CASSEEGARGYEQFF. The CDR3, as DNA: TGCGCCAGCAGTGAGGAGGGGGCCAGAGGGTATGAGCAGTTCTTC.